Described below is a single T cell receptor (beta chain) sequence and its context. Its antigen is unidentified. Sequencing was performed with immunoSEQ multiplex PCR; in TCRdb, only in-frame clones are kept and a portion is missing. Of a few thousand clones listed, around 50% are singletons. The data were obtained in a study of neoadjuvant anti-PD-1 for oral cavity cancer. Study summary: Most patients had three to four biweekly doses of 3 mg/kg nivolumab before resection. Non-progressing patients received a fourth nivolumab dose near day 43, then surgery on days 50-56.

Time point specified: after neoadjuvant nivolumab, at surgical resection. CDR1 is SEHNR, CDR2 FQNEAQ, per germline (reference sequence). The CDR3 totals 15 residues. V lost 5 bases and J 7 bases, leaving 18 bases between the germline ends. Whole-study findings and limits: Larger post-treatment preexisting tumor clones tracked with greater tumor shrinkage.

The sample in question was tumor tissue, obtained after nivolumab (anti-PD-1) treatment. The sequence was collected from a person aged 35-79 years with oral cavity squamous cell carcinoma. The chain has TRBV7-9 and TRBJ2-1; a possible D gene is TRBD1 (5 bases). In DNA form, the CDR3 reads TGTGCCAGCAGCGCTACAGGCTCCCGGCGGAATGAGCAGTTCTTC. Protein product: CASSATGSRRNEQFF.